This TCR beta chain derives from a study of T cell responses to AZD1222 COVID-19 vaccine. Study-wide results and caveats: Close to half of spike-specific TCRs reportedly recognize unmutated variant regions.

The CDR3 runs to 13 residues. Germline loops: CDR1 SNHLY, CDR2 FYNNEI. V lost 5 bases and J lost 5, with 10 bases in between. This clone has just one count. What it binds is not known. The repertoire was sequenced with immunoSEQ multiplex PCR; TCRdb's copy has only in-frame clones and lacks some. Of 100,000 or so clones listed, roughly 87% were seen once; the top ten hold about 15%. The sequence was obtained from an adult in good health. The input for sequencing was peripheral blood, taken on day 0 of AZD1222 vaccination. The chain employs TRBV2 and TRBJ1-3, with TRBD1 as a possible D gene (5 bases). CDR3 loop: CASSQGNRNTIYF. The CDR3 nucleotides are TGTGCCAGCAGTCAGGGAAACAGAAACACCATATATTTT.